The next 9 T cell receptor beta chains were all read from a single sample in a study of post-analysis software for immune sequencing data. Study-wide results and caveats: TRBV segments more frequent in patients than in controls numbered several and included TRBV5-6, TRBV5-1 and TRBV20-1.

TCR beta cDNA libraries had unique molecular identifiers. TCRdb called the PCR reads again in MiXCR, with one record for every CDR3 protein. The sample includes about 570,000 distinct CDR3 sequences, under 40% seen only once; the top ten take approximately 6%. The antigens of these receptors remain unknown. The sample taken for sequencing was blood. These receptor sequences come from a girl under 18 with multiple sclerosis.

The J gene is TRBJ2-3, the V gene TRBV7-9; 8 positions match TRBD2. Trimming removed 5 bases from V and 5 bases from J; junction bases left unmatched: 6. Germline V CDR1 and CDR2: SEHNR, FQNEAQ (reference sequence). The CDR3 spans 14 residues. CDR3 nucleotides: TGTGCCAGCAGCGGCGGGGGGAAGGGAGATACGCAGTATTTT. Its translation is CASSGGGKGDTQYF.

The V gene is TRBV5-1, the J gene TRBJ2-3, with 14 bases that match TRBD2. The trim removed 4 bases at V and 7 bases at J, leaving 5 bases unmatched. The germline gives CDR1 SGHRS, CDR2 YFSETQ. The CDR3 covers 15 residues. The CDR3 spells CASSTGTSGGYTQYF. The CDR3 nucleotides read TGCGCCAGCAGCACGGGGACTAGCGGGGGATATACGCAGTATTTT.

The rearrangement joins TRBV6-1 to TRBJ1-1, with D hard to call. The CDR3 sequence is 17 residues long. The germline V gene has CDR1 MNHNS and CDR2 SASEGT. V was cut by 11 bases and J by 1 base, with 26 bases left in between. DNA for the CDR3: TGTGCCGGCACCTTACAAGGTCCCCACATCGGGAACACTGAAGCTTTCTTT. It encodes CAGTLQGPHIGNTEAFF.

The V and J genes are TRBV6-6 and TRBJ1-5; 7 bases map to TRBD1. The germline V gene has CDR1 MNHNY and CDR2 SVGAGI (reference sequence). Unmatched junction bases numbered 6, after V lost 5 bases and J lost 2 bases. This CDR3 has 15 residues. The CDR3 loop reads CASSRQGVGNQPQHF. The CDR3 region has the DNA TGTGCCAGCAGTCGACAGGGTGTAGGCAATCAGCCCCAGCATTTT.

This clonotype came up a few times. This chain uses TRBV21-1 with TRBJ1-2. TRBV21-1 is shown as a pseudogene. CDR3 length: 13 residues. The CDR3 is CASSKGQGSGYTF. The CDR3 DNA sequence: TGTGCCAGCAGCAAAGGGCAGGGTTCGGGCTACACCTTC.

This clonotype has just a few counts. The V call is TRBV28, the J call TRBJ2-5; D may match TRBD1 or TRBD2 (5 bases each). Trimming pared 6 bases from V and 11 bases from J, leaving 22 bases between. The CDR3 has 14 residues. CDR1 is MDHEN and CDR2 is SYDVKM in the germline V gene. The CDR3 DNA is TGTGCCAGCAGCTCCTCCGGGGCAGCTGGGGAGCAGTACTTC. Protein sequence: CASSSSGAAGEQYF.

J is TRBJ2-5 and V is TRBV20-1; 8 bases line up with TRBD2. CDR1 and CDR2 from the germline V gene are DFQATT and SNEGSKA (reference sequence). The CDR3 has 16 amino acids. After removal of 0 bases from V and 4 bases from J, the junction contained 10 bases not matched to a gene. The CDR3 region has the DNA TGCAGTGCTAGAGATTTGCCAGCGGGGGATTTAGAGACCCAGTACTTC. Protein product: CSARDLPAGDLETQYF.

The chain has TRBV5-1 and TRBJ1-1; 8 nucleotides match TRBD1. V dropped 9 bases and J dropped 1; count of bases not matched to a gene: 5. This CDR3 is built from 13 residues. Germline assignment: CDR1 SGHRS and CDR2 YFSETQ. The CDR3 DNA follows: TGCGCCACTACAGGGGGGACGAACACTGAAGCTTTCTTT. It encodes CATTGGTNTEAFF.

This rearrangement joins TRBV14 to TRBJ1-5; D ambiguous. V was cut by 1 base and J by 7 bases, with 8 bases left in between. The CDR3 consists of 13 residues. Per germline, CDR1 SGHDN and CDR2 FVKESK. DNA for the CDR3: TGTGCCAGCAGCCAAGCGTGGGGACAGCCCCAGCATTTT. Amino acid sequence: CASSQAWGQPQHF.